Listed below are T cell receptor beta chains from one sample, sequenced in a study of T cells in localized non-small cell lung cancer. Clones were read by immunoSEQ multiplex PCR, and TCRdb kept only the in-frame ones, dropping some. The sample yields 20,000 to 25,000 clones, roughly 89% seen once. This specimen was peripheral blood, taken before any cancer treatment. Source of these receptors: a male donor older than 55 with stage I lung adenocarcinoma. Each CDR3 is given with its conserved first and last residue. The order of the fields is J gene, clone size, V gene, D gene, CDR3 protein, CDR3 DNA. A D gene is named only where the DNA matches it firmly. For some rows the clone size is stated as once, few or many, or as a class when expanded; others skip it.

>TRBJ1-4|NA|TRBV5-1|NA
CASSPRGGEEKLFF
TGCGCCAGCAGCCCCCGCGGGGGGGAAGAAAAACTGTTTTTT
>TRBJ2-7|NA|TRBV6-1|NA
CASSERTEQYF
TGTGCCAGCAGTGAAAGGACCGAGCAGTACTTC
>TRBJ2-5|few|TRBV11-2|NA
CASSLDERRGRAKKETQYF
TGTGCCAGCAGCTTAGATGAGCGTCGGGGTCGGGCAAAAAAAGAGACCCAGTACTTC
>TRBJ1-5|NA|TRBV6-1|NA
CASREGGSNQPQHF
TGTGCCAGCAGAGAGGGGGGAAGCAATCAGCCCCAGCATTTT
>TRBJ2-7|NA|TRBV28|NA
CASSSPGRSPYEQYF
TGTGCCAGCAGCTCCCCGGGTCGCTCCCCCTACGAGCAGTACTTC
>TRBJ2-1|once|TRBV5-1|TRBD2
CASKRLAGGQSYNEQFF
TGCGCCAGCAAAAGGCTAGCGGGGGGGCAGTCCTACAATGAGCAGTTCTTC
>TRBJ2-5|NA|TRBV5-5|NA
CASSLTAVGTQYF
TGTGCCAGCAGCTTGACAGCTGTTGGGACCCAGTACTTC
>TRBJ2-7|NA|TRBV27|NA
CASKDNSYEQYF
TGTGCCAGCAAGGACAACTCCTACGAGCAGTACTTC
>TRBJ2-7|NA|TRBV5-4|NA
CASSFGGERVEQYF
TGTGCCAGCAGCTTCGGTGGGGAGAGGGTCGAGCAGTACTTC
>TRBJ2-5|NA|TRBV7-2|TRBD1
CASRNSIGTGRGETQYF
TGTGCCAGCAGAAACTCAATTGGGACAGGGCGAGGAGAGACCCAGTACTTC
>TRBJ2-2|NA|TRBV7-8|NA
CASRTNTGELFF
TGTGCCAGCAGAACTAACACCGGGGAGCTGTTTTTT
>TRBJ1-1|few|TRBV11-3|NA
CASSFGAAENTEAFF
TGTGCCAGCAGCTTTGGGGCAGCAGAGAACACTGAAGCTTTCTTT
>TRBJ2-5|NA|TRBV5-6|TRBD1
CASSRDRDAAQYF
TGTGCCAGCAGCAGGGACAGGGACGCGGCCCAGTACTTC
>TRBJ2-3|NA|TRBV28|TRBD1
CASSLGQGGTDTQYF
TGTGCCAGCAGTTTGGGACAGGGGGGGACAGATACGCAGTATTTT
>TRBJ1-3|NA|TRBV19|TRBD1
CASIRDSSGNTIYF
TGTGCCAGTATAAGGGACAGTTCTGGAAACACCATATATTTT
>TRBJ1-2|NA|TRBV19|NA
CASSINLPGTPSYGYTF
TGTGCCAGTAGTATAAATCTACCCGGGACACCGAGCTATGGCTACACCTTC
>TRBJ2-5|once|TRBV6-6|TRBD2
CASSYSVGGGAETQYF
TGTGCCAGCAGTTACTCGGTCGGGGGGGGCGCAGAGACCCAGTACTTC
>TRBJ1-2|NA|TRBV27|TRBD1
CASSWAQGIYGYTF
TGTGCCAGCAGCTGGGCACAGGGGATCTATGGCTACACCTTC
>TRBJ1-2|NA|TRBV9|TRBD1
CASSLGQFNYGYTF
TGTGCCAGCAGCCTGGGACAGTTTAACTATGGCTACACCTTC
>TRBJ1-6|NA|TRBV6-1|NA
CASSEKRTPLHF
TGTGCCAGCAGTGAAAAGAGAACACCCCTCCACTTT
>TRBJ1-2|NA|TRBV7-9|TRBD1
CASGDGQGAHGYTF
TGTGCCAGTGGTGACGGACAGGGGGCGCACGGCTACACCTTC
>TRBJ1-1|NA|TRBV7-2|NA
CASSLGGRGMNTEAFF
TGTGCCAGCAGCTTAGGGGGAAGGGGGATGAACACTGAAGCTTTCTTT
>TRBJ2-1|NA|TRBV11-2|NA
CASGLDYNEQFF
TGTGCCTCAGGACTGGACTACAATGAGCAGTTCTTC
>TRBJ2-5|NA|TRBV18|NA
CASSPPVRGEETQYF
TGTGCCAGCTCACCACCGGTGCGGGGTGAGGAGACCCAGTACTTC
>TRBJ1-1|NA|TRBV6-1|NA
CASSVAGEVTEAFF
TGTGCCAGCAGTGTAGCCGGAGAGGTTACTGAAGCTTTCTTT
>TRBJ1-5|NA|TRBV7-8|TRBD1
CASSLDPGQGNQPQHF
TGTGCCAGCAGCTTAGATCCTGGACAGGGGAATCAGCCCCAGCATTTT
>TRBJ1-2|NA|TRBV14|NA
CASSQYQNYGYTF
TGTGCCAGCAGCCAATACCAAAACTATGGCTACACCTTC
>TRBJ2-2|NA|TRBV10-3|NA
CAISDPGAGELFF
TGTGCCATCAGTGATCCCGGGGCCGGGGAGCTGTTTTTT
>TRBJ2-2|once|TRBV11-2|NA
CASRPGGQRTGELFF
TGTGCCAGCAGACCGGGGGGACAACGCACCGGGGAGCTGTTTTTT